This T cell receptor beta chain was captured by sequencing in a study of blood T cell repertoires in COVID-19. Repertoires were generated with immunoSEQ multiplex PCR, while TCRdb's copy carries only in-frame clones and drops some. This sample has about 330,000 clones; 88% occur once, and the top ten carry about 5%. CDR1 and CDR2 (germline): MNHEY, SVGAGI. The CDR3 has 14 amino acids. Trimming shortened V by 10 bases and J by 3 bases, and 18 bases separated the two germline ends. Sequenced material: PBMCs or T cells enriched from blood (not recorded which). The chain combines TRBV6-5 with TRBJ1-2; D not resolved. This TCR was recovered from a man younger than 40 who had recovered from COVID-19. CDR3 protein: CAIEVVGSDYGYTF. Written as DNA, the CDR3 is TGTGCCATAGAGGTCGTTGGATCGGACTATGGCTACACCTTC.